The clone carrying this T cell receptor (beta chain) appeared a few times. The authors ran a second PCR of 7 to 11 cycles using a sample-barcoded 5' primer and a J-beta primer mix. TCRdb itself ran the 5' RACE reads through MiXCR, one entry per CDR3 protein. The sample lists 1.4 million to 1.5 million distinct CDR3 sequences, approximately 42% occurring once. Extraction yielded at least 5.5 micrograms of total RNA per sample. This entry is derived from a study of blood T cells in healthy people across ages. Germline V lookup: CDR1 MGHDK, CDR2 SYGVNS. This CDR3 has 15 amino acids. The specimen was blood. This sequence was found in a woman younger than 30 in good health. The gene calls are TRBV25-1 and TRBJ2-4; 10 nucleotides align to TRBD1. The DNA matches TRBJ2-7 better at its end, which makes the J call doubtful. CDR3 in amino acids: CASSGAGTGEHEQYF. CDR3 nucleotide sequence: TGTGCCAGCAGTGGAGCCGGGACAGGGGAGCACGAGCAGTACTTC.